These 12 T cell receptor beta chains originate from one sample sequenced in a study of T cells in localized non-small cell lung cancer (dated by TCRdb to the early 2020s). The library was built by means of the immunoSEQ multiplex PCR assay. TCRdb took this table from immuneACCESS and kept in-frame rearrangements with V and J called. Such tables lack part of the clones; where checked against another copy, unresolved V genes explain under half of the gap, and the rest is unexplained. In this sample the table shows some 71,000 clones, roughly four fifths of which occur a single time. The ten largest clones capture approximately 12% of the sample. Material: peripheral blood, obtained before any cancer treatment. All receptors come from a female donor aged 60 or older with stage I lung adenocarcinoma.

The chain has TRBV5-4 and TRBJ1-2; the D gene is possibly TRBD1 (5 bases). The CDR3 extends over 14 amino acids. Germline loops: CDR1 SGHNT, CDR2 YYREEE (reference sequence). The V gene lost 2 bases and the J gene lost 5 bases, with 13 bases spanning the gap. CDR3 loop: CASSFGAGDYGYTF. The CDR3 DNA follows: TGTGCCAGCAGCTTTGGGGCAGGCGATTATGGCTACACCTTC.

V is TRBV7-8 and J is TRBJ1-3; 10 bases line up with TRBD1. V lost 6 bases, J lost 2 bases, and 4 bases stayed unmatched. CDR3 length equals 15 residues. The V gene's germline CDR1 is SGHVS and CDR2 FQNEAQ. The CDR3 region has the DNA TGTGCCAGCAGTGCCGACAGGGGGCCTGGAAACACCATATATTTT. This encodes CASSADRGPGNTIYF.

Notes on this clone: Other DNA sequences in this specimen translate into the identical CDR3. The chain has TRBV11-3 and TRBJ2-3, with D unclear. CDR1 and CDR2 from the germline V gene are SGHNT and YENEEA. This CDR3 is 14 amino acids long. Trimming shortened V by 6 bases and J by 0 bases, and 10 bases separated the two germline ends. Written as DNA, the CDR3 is TGTGCCAGCAGTCTCACAGCTAGCACAGATACGCAGTATTTT. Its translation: CASSLTASTDTQYF. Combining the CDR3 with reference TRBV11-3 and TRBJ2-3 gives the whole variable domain EAGVVQSPRYKIIEKKQPVAFWCNPISGHNTLYWYLQNLGQGPELLIRYENEEAVDDSQLPKDRFSAERLKGVDSTLKIQPAELGDSAVYLCASSLTASTDTQYFGPGTRLTVL.

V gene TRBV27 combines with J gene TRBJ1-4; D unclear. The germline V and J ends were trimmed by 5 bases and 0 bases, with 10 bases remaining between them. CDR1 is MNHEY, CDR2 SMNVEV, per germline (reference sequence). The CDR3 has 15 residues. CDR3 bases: TGTGCCAGCAGTCTAGATCCGTCAACTAATGAAAAACTGTTTTTT. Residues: CASSLDPSTNEKLFF. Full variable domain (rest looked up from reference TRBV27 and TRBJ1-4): EAQVTQNPRYLITVTGKKLTVTCSQNMNHEYMSWYRQDPGLGLRQIYYSMNVEVTDKGDVPEGYKVSRKEKRNFPLILESPSPNQTSLYFCASSLDPSTNEKLFFGSGTQLSVL.

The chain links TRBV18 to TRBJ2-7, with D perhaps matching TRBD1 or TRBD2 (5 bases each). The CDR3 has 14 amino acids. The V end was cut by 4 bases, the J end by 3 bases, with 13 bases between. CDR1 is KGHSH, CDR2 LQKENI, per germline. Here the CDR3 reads CASSQDGGHYEQYF. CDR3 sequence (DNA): TGTGCCAGCTCACAGGACGGAGGACACTACGAGCAGTACTTC.

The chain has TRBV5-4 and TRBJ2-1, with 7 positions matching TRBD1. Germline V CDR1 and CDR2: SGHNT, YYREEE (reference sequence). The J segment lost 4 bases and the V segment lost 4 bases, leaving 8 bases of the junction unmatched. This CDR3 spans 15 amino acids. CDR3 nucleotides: TGTGCCAGCAGCCGCTTGACAGGGTCATACAATGAGCAGTTCTTC. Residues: CASSRLTGSYNEQFF.

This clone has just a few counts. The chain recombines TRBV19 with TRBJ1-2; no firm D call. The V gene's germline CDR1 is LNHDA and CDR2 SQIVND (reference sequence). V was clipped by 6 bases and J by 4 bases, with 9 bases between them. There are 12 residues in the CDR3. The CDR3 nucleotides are TGTGCCAGTAGGAGGGAAAGCTATGGCTACACCTTC. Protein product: CASRRESYGYTF.

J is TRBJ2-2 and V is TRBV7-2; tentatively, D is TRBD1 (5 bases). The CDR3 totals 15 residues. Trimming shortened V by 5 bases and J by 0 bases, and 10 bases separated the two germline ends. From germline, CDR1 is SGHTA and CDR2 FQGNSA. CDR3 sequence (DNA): TGTGCCAGCAGCCGACAGCTTACGAACACCGGGGAGCTGTTTTTT. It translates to CASSRQLTNTGELFF. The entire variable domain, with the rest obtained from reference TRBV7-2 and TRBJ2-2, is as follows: GAGVSQSPSNKVTEKGKDVELRCDPISGHTALYWYRQSLGQGLEFLIYFQGNSAPDKSGLPSDRFSAERTGGSVSTLTIQRTQQEDSAVYLCASSRQLTNTGELFFGEGSRLTVL.

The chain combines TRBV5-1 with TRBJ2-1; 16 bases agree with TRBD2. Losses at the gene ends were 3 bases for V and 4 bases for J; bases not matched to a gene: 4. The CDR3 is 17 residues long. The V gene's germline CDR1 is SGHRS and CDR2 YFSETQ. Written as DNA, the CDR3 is TGCGCCAGCAGCTGGCTGGGACTAGCGGGAGGGTACAATGAGCAGTTCTTC. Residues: CASSWLGLAGGYNEQFF.

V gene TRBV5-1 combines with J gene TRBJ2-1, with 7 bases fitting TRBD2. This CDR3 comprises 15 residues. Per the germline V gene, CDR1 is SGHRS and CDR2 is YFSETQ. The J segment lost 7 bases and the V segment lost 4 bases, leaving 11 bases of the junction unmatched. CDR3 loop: CASSPSAGRVNEQFF. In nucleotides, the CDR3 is TGCGCCAGCAGCCCTTCAGCGGGAAGGGTGAATGAGCAGTTCTTC.

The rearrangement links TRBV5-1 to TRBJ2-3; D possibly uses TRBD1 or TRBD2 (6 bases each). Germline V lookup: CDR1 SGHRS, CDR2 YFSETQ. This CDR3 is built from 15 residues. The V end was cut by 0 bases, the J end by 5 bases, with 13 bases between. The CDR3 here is CASSLEGGPIDTQYF. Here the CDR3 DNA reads TGCGCCAGCAGCTTGGAAGGGGGGCCTATAGATACGCAGTATTTT.

CDR3 loop: CASSFPTGTGVGTQYF. The CDR3 coding sequence is TGTGCCAGCAGCTTTCCCACCGGGACAGGAGTGGGGACCCAGTACTTC. This chain uses TRBV7-2 with TRBJ2-5; 8 bases agree with TRBD1. V dropped 3 bases and J dropped 7; count of bases not matched to a gene: 13. CDR1 and CDR2 from the germline V gene are SGHTA and FQGNSA. CDR3 size: 16 residues.